The 18 T cell receptor beta chains listed next were all sequenced from one sample in a study of T cells in tumors and immune-related adverse events. Using immunoSEQ multiplex PCR, the repertoire was profiled, and TCRdb retains in-frame clones only, with some absent. This table has about 11,000 clones, just under 95% appearing once. Sequencing was performed on lymph node tissue, taken from a patient treated with anti-PD-1 therapy. The receptors stem from a female donor with metastatic renal cell carcinoma.

The genes are TRBV12-5 and TRBJ2-1; D uncertain. CDR3 size: 12 residues. Trimming cost V 1 base and J 7 bases, with 5 bases left between them. CDR1 is LGHNT, CDR2 FRNRAP, per germline. The CDR3 DNA reads TGTGCTAGTGGTTTGGATGAAAATGAGCAGTTCTTC. It encodes CASGLDENEQFF.

This clone was picked up a small number of times. This chain connects TRBV2 to TRBJ2-5; D possibly uses TRBD1 or TRBD2 (5 bases each). CDR1 SNHLY and CDR2 FYNNEI come from the germline V gene. V lost 10 bases, J lost 5 bases, and 23 bases lay in between. The length of the CDR3 is 15 residues. The CDR3 sequence is CATDIGHQGGETQYF. The CDR3, as DNA: TGTGCCACCGACATTGGTCATCAGGGCGGGGAGACCCAGTACTTC.

The chain joins TRBV7-6 to TRBJ1-4; no clear D. Germline CDR1 is SGHVS and CDR2 is FNYEAQ. The CDR3 has 12 amino acids. Deletions cut 5 bases from V and 4 bases from J, with 5 bases between. The CDR3 loop reads CASSLVNEKLFF. Written as DNA, the CDR3 is TGTGCCAGCAGCCTAGTTAATGAAAAACTGTTTTTT.

This chain uses TRBV18 with TRBJ1-1; 10 positions match TRBD1. The CDR3 covers 14 residues. The V gene end was trimmed by 4 bases and the J gene end by 3 bases; junction bases not matched to a gene: 2. CDR1 and CDR2 from the germline V gene are KGHSH and LQKENI. The CDR3, as DNA: TGTGCCAGCTCACAAGGGACAGGGGACACTGAAGCTTTCTTT. It is translated as CASSQGTGDTEAFF.

This sequence joins TRBV19 and TRBJ2-1, with D possibly matching TRBD2 (5 bases). V was cut by 3 bases and J by 3 bases, with 12 bases left in between. Germline CDR1 and CDR2: LNHDA and SQIVND (reference sequence). This CDR3 is built from 15 residues. The DNA for the CDR3 is TGTGCCAGTAGTATGTCCGCTAGCAGCTACAATGAGCAGTTCTTC. This codes for CASSMSASSYNEQFF. The full variable domain, rest sourced from reference TRBV19 and TRBJ2-1, is DGGITQSPKYLFRKEGQNVTLSCEQNLNHDAMYWYRQDPGQGLRLIYYSQIVNDFQKGDIAEGYSVSREKKESFPLTVTSAQKNPTAFYLCASSMSASSYNEQFFGPGTRLTVL.

This chain joins TRBV4-1 and TRBJ2-5, with TRBD2 matching 14 bases. Germline V gene data show CDR1 as MGHRA and CDR2 as YSYEKL. The CDR3 extends over 16 amino acids. J gave up 2 bases and V 3 bases, and 2 bases lay outside the gene matches. CDR3 sequence (DNA): TGCGCCAGCAGCCACAGACTAGCGGGGGGGCAAGAGACCCAGTACTTC. This encodes CASSHRLAGGQETQYF.

V and J are TRBV18 and TRBJ2-3; perhaps TRBD2 as D (6 bases). The length of the CDR3 is 14 residues. The germline V gene encodes CDR1 KGHSH and CDR2 LQKENI. Trimming took 3 bases from V and 0 from J, leaving 7 bases between them. The CDR3 DNA sequence: TGTGCCAGCTCACCCGGGACTAGCACAGATACGCAGTATTTT. It yields the protein CASSPGTSTDTQYF.

The chain employs TRBV7-2 and TRBJ2-3; 9 bases map to TRBD2. V dropped 4 bases and J dropped 10; count of bases not matched to a gene: 12. Germline CDR1 and CDR2: SGHTA and FQGNSA. This CDR3 is built from 15 residues. The CDR3, as DNA: TGTGCCAGCAGCTACCGCTGGGGTAGCGGGAGCCCGCAGTATTTT. It is translated as CASSYRWGSGSPQYF.

This clone appeared a single time. V is TRBV5-1 and J is TRBJ2-7; the match to TRBD1 covers 11 bases. Germline V gene data show CDR1 as SGHRS and CDR2 as YFSETQ. This CDR3 comprises 15 residues. The V segment lost 0 bases and the J segment 6 bases; nucleotides outside the gene matches: 5. The CDR3, as DNA: TGCGCCAGCAGCTTGGGGTGGACAGGGGGCGCCGAGCAGTACTTC. Translation: CASSLGWTGGAEQYF.

This chain uses TRBV5-1 with TRBJ2-3; 15 bases align to TRBD2. The CDR3 is made up of 15 amino acids. The germline V gene encodes CDR1 SGHRS and CDR2 YFSETQ. The V gene end was trimmed by 4 bases and the J gene end by 4 bases; junction bases not matched to a gene: 1. CDR3 residues: CASSRTSGGADTQYF. CDR3 coding DNA: TGCGCCAGCAGCAGGACTAGCGGGGGGGCAGATACGCAGTATTTT.

This chain uses TRBV4-1 with TRBJ1-3; TRBD1 matches 7 bases. There are 17 residues in the CDR3. Germline V gives CDR1 MGHRA, CDR2 YSYEKL. J lost 3 bases, V lost 0 bases, and 8 bases had no gene match. CDR3 coding DNA: TGCGCCAGCAGCCAAGACAGTCCCGGGACAGTTGGAAACACCATATATTTT. Translating gives CASSQDSPGTVGNTIYF.

This rearrangement joins TRBV19 to TRBJ1-1; perhaps TRBD1 as D (6 bases). From germline, CDR1 is LNHDA and CDR2 SQIVND (reference sequence). The CDR3 totals 13 residues. The V gene lost 10 bases and the J gene lost 4 bases, with 16 bases spanning the gap. The CDR3 here is CATGPGAGTEAFF. The CDR3 nucleotides read TGTGCCACTGGACCGGGGGCCGGCACTGAAGCTTTCTTT.

This clone was seen just once. The chain joins TRBV12-5 to TRBJ2-1, with 13 bases identical to TRBD2. Per germline, CDR1 LGHNT and CDR2 FRNRAP. The CDR3 has 19 residues. The ends lost 3 bases at V and 2 bases at J; junction bases unmatched: 10. In DNA, the CDR3 is TGTGCTAGTGGTTTCCCCCCTGGCACTAGCGGGGGGGCCTACAATGAGCAGTTCTTC. Translation gives CASGFPPGTSGGAYNEQFF.

This clone was seen more than once but under ten times. The chain carries TRBV19 and TRBJ2-7; tentatively, D is TRBD1 (5 bases). The germline CDR1 and CDR2 sequences are LNHDA and SQIVND (reference sequence). V lost 3 bases, J lost 3 bases, and 12 bases lay in between. The CDR3 contains 14 residues. The CDR3 nucleotides read TGTGCCAGTAGTATTTCAGTCAGGGTCTACGAGCAGTACTTC. Translating gives CASSISVRVYEQYF. The full variable domain, with the rest looked up from reference TRBV19 and TRBJ2-7, is DGGITQSPKYLFRKEGQNVTLSCEQNLNHDAMYWYRQDPGQGLRLIYYSQIVNDFQKGDIAEGYSVSREKKESFPLTVTSAQKNPTAFYLCASSISVRVYEQYFGPGTRLTVT.

The chain joins TRBV2 to TRBJ2-5, with D tentatively TRBD1 (6 bases). This CDR3 spans 14 amino acids. The germline gives CDR1 SNHLY, CDR2 FYNNEI. The ends were cut back, 6 bases at V and 1 base at J, with 12 bases in the middle. The CDR3 DNA is TGTGCCAGCAGGGAGCGGACAGCCCAAGAGACCCAGTACTTC. Translating it yields CASRERTAQETQYF.

The chain carries TRBV15 and TRBJ1-3; no firm D call. In germline, CDR1 is LNHNV, CDR2 YYDKDF (reference sequence). Deletions cut 0 bases from V and 2 bases from J, with 14 bases between. This CDR3 has 17 amino acids. CDR3 bases: TGTGCCACCAGCAGAGAGAGGGTCCTGACTGCTGGAAACACCATATATTTT. It encodes CATSRERVLTAGNTIYF.

The V and J genes are TRBV6-1 and TRBJ2-1; D ambiguous. The CDR3 has 14 amino acids. V was clipped by 0 bases and J by 5 bases, with 8 bases between them. Germline loops: CDR1 MNHNS, CDR2 SASEGT. CDR3 DNA: TGTGCCAGCAGTGAAGCGTCAGCAAACAATGAGCAGTTCTTC. Its protein is CASSEASANNEQFF.

The chain has TRBV27 and TRBJ1-2; the D gene is possibly TRBD1 (5 bases). CDR1 and CDR2 (germline): MNHEY, SMNVEV (reference sequence). The ends were cut back, 6 bases at V and 2 bases at J, with 13 bases in the middle. The CDR3 contains 14 residues. This chain's CDR3 is CASRNQGPNYGYTF. The CDR3 bases are TGTGCCAGCAGGAACCAGGGCCCCAACTATGGCTACACCTTC.